This T cell receptor (beta chain) came from a study of blood T cell repertoires in COVID-19 (dated by TCRdb to 2019 to 2021). Study-wide context: The collaborator samples originated in the United States, Italy and Spain and spanned the acute and convalescent phases of COVID-19. The prospective study material was composed of cDNA or gDNA derived from T cells, B-cell-depleted T cells, or PBMCs. The dataset comprised deeply sampled blood TCRbeta repertoires from subjects exposed to, actively infected with, or recovered from COVID-19. A freely available public database, intended as a resource for researchers studying the immune response to SARS-CoV-2, is where the repertoires were released. Samples came from the ongoing ImmuneRACE study (first 160 participants) plus 1,254 subjects from 6 global collaborators. Sample metadata almost always included a de-identified subject ID, COVID-19 status, age in years and sex. Where available, HLA class I and class II types were taken from metadata supplied by the sample provider and were not determined by assay-based typing.

Overall results and qualifications from the work: The quantity of clinical and demographic metadata differed by source and by participant and was supplied without curation.

The immunoSEQ Assay, a bias-controlled multiplex PCR, was used to amplify TCRbeta CDR3 regions from genomic DNA. As for the authors' bioinformatics: Nucleated cell counts per sample were estimated from amplification of reference gene primers within the assay. Sequence reads were collapsed and filtered to measure the absolute abundance of every unique TCRbeta CDR3 rearrangement. For each sample, productive Simpson clonality was calculated as the square root of Simpson's diversity index over productive rearrangements. TCRdb obtained this table from immuneACCESS and retained in-frame rearrangements with V and J assigned. These tables miss some clones; where compared with another copy, unresolved V genes account for less than half of the shortfall, and the remainder is unexplained. V and J calls and clone size are given by that table; D and trimming were obtained from the DNA. In all, the sample holds around 64,000 clones, and around 86% of those were seen once. 2% of the sample rests with the top ten.

The collaborating institutions used their own protocols to collect whole blood in K2EDTA tubes. For TCRbeta analysis, collaborator samples were shipped as frozen whole blood, as isolated PBMCs, or as DNA extracted from either sample type. According to the germline V gene (reference sequence), CDR1 reads SGHNT and CDR2 reads YYREEE. V trim: 3 bases; J trim: 6 bases; unmatched bases: 18. The CDR3 starts with the cysteine, ends with the phenylalanine, and has 18 residues. Left in the record is the CDR3 DNA by itself, 54 bases read in frame from the first base. Comments on this clone: This receptor's antigen is unknown. The record has no base qualities; no much larger clone is one base away.

This TCR came from a man aged 25 to 45 with acute or convalescent COVID-19. The receptor chain draws on TRBV5-4 and TRBJ2-3; 8 nucleotides in the junction match TRBD2. Sequencing used peripheral blood. The CDR3 protein: CASSSDGAIAGNRDTQYF. DNA sequence: TGTGCCAGCAGCTCGGACGGGGCTATAGCGGGGAATCGGGATACGCAGTATTTT. Where the CDR3 stops, the reference TRBV5-4 and TRBJ2-3 genes take over; the full variable domain is ETGVTQSPTHLIKTRGQQVTLRCSSQSGHNTVSWYQQALGQGPQFIFQYYREEENGRGNFPPRFSGLQFPNYSSELNVNALELDDSALYLCASSSDGAIAGNRDTQYFGPGTRLTVL.